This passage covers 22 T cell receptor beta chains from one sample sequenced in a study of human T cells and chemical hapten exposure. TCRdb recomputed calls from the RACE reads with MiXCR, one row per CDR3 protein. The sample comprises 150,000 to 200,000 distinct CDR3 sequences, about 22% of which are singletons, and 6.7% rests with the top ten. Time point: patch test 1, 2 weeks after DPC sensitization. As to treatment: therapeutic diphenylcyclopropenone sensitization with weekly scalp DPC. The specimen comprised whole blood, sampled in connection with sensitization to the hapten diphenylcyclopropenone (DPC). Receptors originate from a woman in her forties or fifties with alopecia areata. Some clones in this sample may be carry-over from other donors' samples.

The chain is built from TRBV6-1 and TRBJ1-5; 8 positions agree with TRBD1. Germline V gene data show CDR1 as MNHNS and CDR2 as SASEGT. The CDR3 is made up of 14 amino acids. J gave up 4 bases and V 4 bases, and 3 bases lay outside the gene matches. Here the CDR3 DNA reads TGTGCCAGCAGTGTATGGACAGGGAATCAGCCCCAGCATTTT. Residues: CASSVWTGNQPQHF.

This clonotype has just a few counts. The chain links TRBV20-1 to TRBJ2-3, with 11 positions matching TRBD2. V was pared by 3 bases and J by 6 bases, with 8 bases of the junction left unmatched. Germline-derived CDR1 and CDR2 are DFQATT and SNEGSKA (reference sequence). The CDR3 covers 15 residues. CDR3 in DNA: TGCAGTGCTAGGTATAGCGGGAGGGCCGATGATACGCAGTATTTT. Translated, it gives CSARYSGRADDTQYF.

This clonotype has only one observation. The CDR3 sequence: CASSKGQGANTEAFF. DNA of the CDR3: TGTGCCAGCAGCAAAGGACAGGGGGCGAACACTGAAGCTTTCTTT. The chain carries TRBV9 and TRBJ1-1, with 11 bases matching TRBD1. Germline lookup yields CDR1 SGDLS and CDR2 YYNGEE. V lost 4 bases to trimming and J lost 1 base; unmatched junction nucleotides: 3. The CDR3 runs 15 residues. Full variable domain (outside the CDR3, taken from reference TRBV9 and TRBJ1-1): DSGVTQTPKHLITATGQRVTLRCSPRSGDLSVYWYQQSLDQGLQFLIQYYNGEERAKGNILERFSAQQFPDLHSELNLSSLELGDSALYFCASSKGQGANTEAFFGQGTRLTVV.

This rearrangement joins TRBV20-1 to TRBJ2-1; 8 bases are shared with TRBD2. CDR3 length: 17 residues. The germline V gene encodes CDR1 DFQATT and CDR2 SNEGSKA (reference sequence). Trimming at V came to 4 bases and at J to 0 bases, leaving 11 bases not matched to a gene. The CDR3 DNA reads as TGCAGTGCTATGAACTTAGCGGGGCATAGCTCCTACAATGAGCAGTTCTTC. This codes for CSAMNLAGHSSYNEQFF.

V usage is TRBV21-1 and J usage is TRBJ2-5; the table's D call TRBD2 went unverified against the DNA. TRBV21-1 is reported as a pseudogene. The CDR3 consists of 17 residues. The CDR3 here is CASSVSGRASERETQYF. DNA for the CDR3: TGTGCCAGCAGCGTTAGCGGGAGGGCCTCCGAAAGAGAGACCCAGTACTTC.

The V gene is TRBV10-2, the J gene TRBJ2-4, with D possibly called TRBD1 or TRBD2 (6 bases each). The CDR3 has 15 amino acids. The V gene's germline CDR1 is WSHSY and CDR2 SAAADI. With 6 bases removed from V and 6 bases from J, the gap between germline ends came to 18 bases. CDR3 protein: CASRLQGGGVNIQYF. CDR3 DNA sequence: TGCGCCAGCAGATTACAGGGAGGCGGAGTAAACATTCAGTACTTC.

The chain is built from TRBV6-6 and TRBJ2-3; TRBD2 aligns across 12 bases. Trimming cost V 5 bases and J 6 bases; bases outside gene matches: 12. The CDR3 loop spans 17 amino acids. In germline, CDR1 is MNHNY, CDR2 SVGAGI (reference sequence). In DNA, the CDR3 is TGTGCCAGCAGTCGAGGACTAGCGGGGTCCCTCCGTGATACGCAGTATTTT. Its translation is CASSRGLAGSLRDTQYF.

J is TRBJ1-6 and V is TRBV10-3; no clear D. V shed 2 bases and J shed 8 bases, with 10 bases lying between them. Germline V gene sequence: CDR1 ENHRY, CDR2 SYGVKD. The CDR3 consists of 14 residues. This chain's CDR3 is CAISETATYSPLHF. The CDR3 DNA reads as TGTGCCATCAGTGAGACAGCAACCTATTCACCCCTCCACTTT.

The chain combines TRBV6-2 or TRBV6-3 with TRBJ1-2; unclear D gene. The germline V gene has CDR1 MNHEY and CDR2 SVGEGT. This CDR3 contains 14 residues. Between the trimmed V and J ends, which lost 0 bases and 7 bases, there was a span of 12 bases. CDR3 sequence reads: CASSYSGSALGYTF. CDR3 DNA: TGTGCCAGCAGTTACTCCGGCTCTGCCCTTGGCTACACCTTC.

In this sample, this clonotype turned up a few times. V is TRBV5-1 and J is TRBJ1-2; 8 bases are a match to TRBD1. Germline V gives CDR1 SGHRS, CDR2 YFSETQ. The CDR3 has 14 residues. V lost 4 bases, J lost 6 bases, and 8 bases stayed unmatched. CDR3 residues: CASSPRTGRDGYTF. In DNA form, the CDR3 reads TGCGCCAGCAGCCCGAGGACAGGGAGAGATGGCTACACCTTC.

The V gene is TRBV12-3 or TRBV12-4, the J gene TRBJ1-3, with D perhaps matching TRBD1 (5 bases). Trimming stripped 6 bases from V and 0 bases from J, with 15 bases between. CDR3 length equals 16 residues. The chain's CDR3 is CASRPSGRHSGNTIYF. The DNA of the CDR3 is TGTGCCAGCAGACCTTCGGGACGGCACTCTGGAAACACCATATATTTT.

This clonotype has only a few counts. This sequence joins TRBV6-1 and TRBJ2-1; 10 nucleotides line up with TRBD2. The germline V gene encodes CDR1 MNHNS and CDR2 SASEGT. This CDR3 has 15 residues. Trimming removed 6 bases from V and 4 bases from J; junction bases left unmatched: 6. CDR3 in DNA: TGTGCCAGCAGCGCTCCGACTAGCGGGTACAATGAGCAGTTCTTC. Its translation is CASSAPTSGYNEQFF.

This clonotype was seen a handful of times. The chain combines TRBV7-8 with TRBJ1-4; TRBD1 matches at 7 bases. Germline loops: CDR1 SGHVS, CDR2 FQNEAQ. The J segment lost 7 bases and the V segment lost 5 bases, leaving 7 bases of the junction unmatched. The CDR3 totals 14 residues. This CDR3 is CASSATGVSEKLFF. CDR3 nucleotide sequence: TGTGCCAGCAGCGCCACAGGGGTATCTGAAAAACTGTTTTTT.

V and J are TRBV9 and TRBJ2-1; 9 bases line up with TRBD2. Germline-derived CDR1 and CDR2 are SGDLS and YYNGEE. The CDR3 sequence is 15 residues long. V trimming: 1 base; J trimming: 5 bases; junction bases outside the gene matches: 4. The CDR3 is CASSVRSSGNNEQFF. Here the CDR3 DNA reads TGTGCCAGCAGCGTAAGGTCTAGCGGGAACAATGAGCAGTTCTTC.

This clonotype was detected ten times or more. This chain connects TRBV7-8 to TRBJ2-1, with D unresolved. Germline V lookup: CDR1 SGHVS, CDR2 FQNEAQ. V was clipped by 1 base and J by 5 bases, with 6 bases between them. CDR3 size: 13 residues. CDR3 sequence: CASSLGENNEQFF. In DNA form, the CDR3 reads TGTGCCAGCAGCTTAGGAGAAAACAATGAGCAGTTCTTC.

CDR3 sequence reads: CASSPGLVGGTEAFF. In DNA form, the CDR3 reads TGCGCCAGCAGCCCCGGACTGGTAGGGGGCACTGAAGCTTTCTTT. J is TRBJ1-1 and V is TRBV5-1; possible D gene TRBD1, 6 bases. V lost 4 bases and J lost 4, with 17 bases in between. Germline V gene data show CDR1 as SGHRS and CDR2 as YFSETQ. The CDR3 has 15 residues.

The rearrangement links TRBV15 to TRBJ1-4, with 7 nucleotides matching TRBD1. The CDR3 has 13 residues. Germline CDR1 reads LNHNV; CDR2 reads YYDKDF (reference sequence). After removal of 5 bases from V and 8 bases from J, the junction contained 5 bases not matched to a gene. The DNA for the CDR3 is TGTGCCACCAGCGCCAGACAGGGCGAAAAACTGTTTTTT. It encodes CATSARQGEKLFF.

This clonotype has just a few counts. This CDR3 reads CASSSDRRSSYNEQFF. The DNA of the CDR3 is TGCGCCAGCAGCTCGGACAGGAGGAGCTCCTACAATGAGCAGTTCTTC. The chain is built from TRBV5-1 and TRBJ2-1, with 7 bases that match TRBD1. Looked up from germline, CDR1 is SGHRS and CDR2 is YFSETQ. This CDR3 is built from 16 residues. V lost 3 bases and J lost 0; bases outside the gene matches: 6.

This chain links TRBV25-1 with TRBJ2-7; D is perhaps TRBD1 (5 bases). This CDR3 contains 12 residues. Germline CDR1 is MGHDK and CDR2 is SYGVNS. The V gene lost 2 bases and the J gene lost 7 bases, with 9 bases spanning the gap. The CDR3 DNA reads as TGTGCCAGCAGTGAACAGGGCGATGAGCAGTACTTC. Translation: CASSEQGDEQYF.

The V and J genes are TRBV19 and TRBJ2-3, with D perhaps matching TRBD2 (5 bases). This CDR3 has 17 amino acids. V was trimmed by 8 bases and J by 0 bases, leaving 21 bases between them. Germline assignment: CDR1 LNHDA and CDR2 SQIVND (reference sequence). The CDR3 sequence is CASRARDERASTDTQYF. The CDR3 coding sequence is TGTGCCAGTCGAGCCAGAGATGAGAGGGCCAGCACAGATACGCAGTATTTT.

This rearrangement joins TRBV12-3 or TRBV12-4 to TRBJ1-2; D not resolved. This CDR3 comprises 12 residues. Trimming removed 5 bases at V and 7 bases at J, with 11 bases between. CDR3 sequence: CASSPAEVGYTF. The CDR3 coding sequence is TGTGCCAGCAGTCCTGCTGAGGTTGGCTACACCTTC.

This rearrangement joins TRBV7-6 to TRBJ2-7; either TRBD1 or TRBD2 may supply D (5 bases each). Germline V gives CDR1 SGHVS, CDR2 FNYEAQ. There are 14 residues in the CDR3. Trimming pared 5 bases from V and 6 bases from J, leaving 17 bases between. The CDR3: CASSPLRGVGEQYF. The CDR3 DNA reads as TGTGCCAGCAGCCCACTGCGAGGGGTGGGCGAGCAGTACTTC.